This T cell receptor delta chain was retrieved from a study of gamma-delta chains in newborns, infants, children. Study as a whole: Microbial exposure reportedly drives polyclonal innate γδ T cell expansion after birth.

Only one count was recorded for this clone. TCRdb reprocessed the reads using CATT. The sample records about 4,200 delta-chain clones, around 37% being singletons. The CDR3 totals 22 residues. J lost 4 bases, V lost 0 bases, and 21 bases had no gene match. Looked up from germline, CDR1 is TSWWSYY and CDR2 is QGS. The gene calls are TRDV1 and TRDJ1, with 12 nucleotides matching TRDD3. The receptor's source is a child who received the measles vaccine. The sample taken for sequencing was blood. CDR3 coding DNA: TGTGCTCTTGGGGAACTTCCACCTCCTCCTGGTACTGGGGGATACAGGGGCGATAAACTCATCTTT. Residues: CALGELPPPPGTGGYRGDKLIF.